This T cell receptor (beta chain) is drawn from a study of beta chain features in type 1 diabetes. Study details: The study examined around 98,000,000 sorted cells across all samples. Study-wide results and caveats: In every one of the four CD4+ subsets, TCRB CDR3s were moderately but significantly shorter in Type 1 diabetes patients.

A word on this clone: Its antigen is still unknown.

Reverse transcription of all isolated RNA meant that expressed TCRB transcripts were sequenced. Libraries were prepared by immunoSEQ multiplex PCR; TCRdb keeps only in-frame clonotypes and omits some of them. Of about 170,000 clones detected, less than 10% appear once; the ten largest clones hold under 0.6%. V gave up 6 bases and J gave up 8 bases, with 19 bases separating them. Germline CDR1 is LNHDA and CDR2 is SQIVND (reference sequence). The CDR3 runs 15 residues. Sorting that relied on CD45RO/CCR7/CD25/CD127/CD95/CD27 yielded CD4+ naive, central memory, regulatory and stem cell-like memory cells. Each sorted population was over 95% pure.

Sequencing was performed on central memory CD4+ T cells from blood. The receptor's source is a man in his late teens or twenties with type 1 diabetes. This rearrangement joins TRBV19 to TRBJ1-4, with D possibly matching TRBD1 (5 bases). CDR3 in DNA: TGTGCCAGTAGCGACCTTAGCGGGGCGGCCGAAAAACTGTTTTTT. Translated, it gives CASSDLSGAAEKLFF.